A single sample is the source of the 8 T cell receptor beta chains below, sequenced in a study of blood T cell repertoires in COVID-19. Sequencing was performed with immunoSEQ multiplex PCR; in TCRdb, only in-frame clones are kept and a portion is missing. The data contain approximately 310,000 clones, approximately 88% of them singletons. The sample was PBMCs or T cells enriched from blood (not recorded which). These receptors originate from a man aged 55-75 years who had recovered from COVID-19.

This chain connects TRBV4-1 to TRBJ2-7; TRBD1 agrees at 7 bases. Trimming took 1 base from V and 3 from J; bases not matched to a gene: 9. The CDR3 consists of 16 residues. CDR1 MGHRA and CDR2 YSYEKL come from the germline V gene. CDR3 region: CASSQARQGKDYEQYF. In DNA form, the CDR3 reads TGCGCCAGCAGCCAAGCCCGACAGGGAAAAGACTACGAGCAGTACTTC.

The V and J genes are TRBV28 and TRBJ1-5; D ambiguous. With 1 base removed from V and 0 bases from J, the gap between germline ends came to 16 bases. Germline CDR1 reads MDHEN; CDR2 reads SYDVKM. This CDR3 region has 18 residues. CDR3 region: CASSLSLVSRPSNQPQHF. CDR3 nucleotide sequence: TGTGCCAGCAGTTTATCGCTAGTCAGCCGACCTAGCAATCAGCCCCAGCATTTT.

This rearrangement joins TRBV25-1 to TRBJ2-2, with 7 bases lining up with TRBD1. This CDR3 is 16 amino acids long. In germline, CDR1 is MGHDK, CDR2 SYGVNS. Trimming cost V 5 bases and J 1 base; bases outside gene matches: 7. CDR3 loop: CASSPSRTGNTGELFF. In DNA form, the CDR3 reads TGTGCCAGCAGTCCATCCAGGACAGGGAACACCGGGGAGCTGTTTTTT.

This chain uses TRBV19 with TRBJ1-2; 7 bases align to TRBD1. Germline V gene data show CDR1 as LNHDA and CDR2 as SQIVND (reference sequence). The CDR3 extends over 13 amino acids. With V trimmed by 7 bases and J by 7 bases, 9 bases remained unmatched. CDR3 sequence: CASTTGEWGGYTF. As DNA, the CDR3 is TGTGCCAGTACAACAGGGGAGTGGGGTGGCTACACCTTC. The whole variable domain, filled in from reference TRBV19 and TRBJ1-2, reads DGGITQSPKYLFRKEGQNVTLSCEQNLNHDAMYWYRQDPGQGLRLIYYSQIVNDFQKGDIAEGYSVSREKKESFPLTVTSAQKNPTAFYLCASTTGEWGGYTFGSGTRLTVV.

This clone was observed a handful of times. This chain links TRBV27 with TRBJ2-1; 9 bases are shared with TRBD2. V trimming: 3 bases; J trimming: 10 bases; junction bases outside the gene matches: 7. The CDR3 consists of 14 residues. The V gene's germline CDR1 is MNHEY and CDR2 SMNVEV (reference sequence). This chain's CDR3 is CASSLSGTSGEQFF. CDR3 DNA sequence: TGTGCCAGCAGTTTGAGCGGTACTAGCGGGGAGCAGTTCTTC.

This clone came up a few times. The chain employs TRBV15 and TRBJ2-1, with 9 bases matching TRBD2. The CDR3 length is 15 residues. Germline V gives CDR1 LNHNV, CDR2 YYDKDF (reference sequence). V was clipped by 7 bases and J by 7 bases; unmatched bases: 11. CDR3 bases: TGTGCCACCAAGTTCCCGCCTAGCGGGATAAATGAGCAGTTCTTC. Its translation: CATKFPPSGINEQFF.

This sequence joins TRBV3-1 (or the pseudogene TRBV3-2) and TRBJ1-1; 8 bases fit TRBD1. The CDR3 has 14 residues. V gave up 4 bases and J gave up 8 bases; unmatched junction bases: 9. CDR1 is LGHDT and CDR2 is YNNKEL in the germline V gene (reference sequence). The CDR3 reads CASSPGTGGWEAFF. DNA of the CDR3: TGTGCCAGCAGCCCCGGGACAGGTGGCTGGGAAGCTTTCTTT.

The rearrangement links TRBV19 to TRBJ1-1, with D perhaps matching TRBD1 (6 bases). CDR3 length: 15 amino acids. Germline V gene sequence: CDR1 LNHDA, CDR2 SQIVND (reference sequence). Trimming removed 5 bases from V and 5 bases from J, with 18 bases in between. As DNA, the CDR3 is TGTGCCAGTAGTCTCCCGCGGGTGAGGGGGACTGAAGCTTTCTTT. Translating gives CASSLPRVRGTEAFF.